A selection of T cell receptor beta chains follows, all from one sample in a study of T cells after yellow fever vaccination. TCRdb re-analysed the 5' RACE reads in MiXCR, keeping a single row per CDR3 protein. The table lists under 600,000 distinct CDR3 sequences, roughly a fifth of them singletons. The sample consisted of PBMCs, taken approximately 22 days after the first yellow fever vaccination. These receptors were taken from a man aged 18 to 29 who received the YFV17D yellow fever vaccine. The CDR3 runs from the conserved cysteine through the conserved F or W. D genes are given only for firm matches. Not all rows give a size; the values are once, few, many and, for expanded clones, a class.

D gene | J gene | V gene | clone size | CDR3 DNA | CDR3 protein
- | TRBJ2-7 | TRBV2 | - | TGTGCCAGCATACCGGCGGGGGCACTCTCCTACGAGCAGTACTTC | CASIPAGALSYEQYF
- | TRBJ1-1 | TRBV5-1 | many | TGCGCCAGCAGCTCCCAGGGATACACTGAAGCTTTCTTT | CASSSQGYTEAFF
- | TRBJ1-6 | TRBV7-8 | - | TGTGCCAGCAGCTCAAACCCGACAGAGGGTACACCCCTCCACTTT | CASSSNPTEGTPLHF
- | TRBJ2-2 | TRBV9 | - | TGTGCCAGCAGCGTAGATCTGTTTGGTGGCACCGGGGAGCTGTTTTTT | CASSVDLFGGTGELFF
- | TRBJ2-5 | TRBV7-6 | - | TGTGCCAGCAGCCCCGGACGGGGGGAGACCCAGTACTTC | CASSPGRGETQYF
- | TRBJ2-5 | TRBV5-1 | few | TGCGCCAGCAGGCCCGGGACCGACCATGAGACCCAGTACTTC | CASRPGTDHETQYF
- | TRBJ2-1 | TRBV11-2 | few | TGTGCCAGCAGCTTAGATGGGGGTAAATGGAATGAGCAGTTCTTC | CASSLDGGKWNEQFF
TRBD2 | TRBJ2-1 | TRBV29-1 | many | TGCAGCGCGGGACTAGCGGTCCCCTACAATGAGCAGTTCTTC | CSAGLAVPYNEQFF
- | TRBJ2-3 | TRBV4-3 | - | TGCGCCAGCAGCCAAGATGGGCAGACAGATACGCAGTATTTT | CASSQDGQTDTQYF
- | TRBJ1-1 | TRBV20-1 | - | TGCGGGAGCCCGAGGGACCGGTTCACTGAAGCTTTCTTT | CGSPRDRFTEAFF
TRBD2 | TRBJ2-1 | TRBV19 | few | TGTGCCAGTAGTCTAACCGGGACTAGTCTTGCTGAGCAGTTCTTC | CASSLTGTSLAEQFF
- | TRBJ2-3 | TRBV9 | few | TGTGCCAGCAGCGTAGGGGGCAGGCGCGGGAGCACAGATACGCAGTATTTT | CASSVGGRRGSTDTQYF
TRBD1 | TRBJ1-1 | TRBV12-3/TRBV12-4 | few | TGTGCCAGCAGACAGGGGGCGCGGGACACTGAAGCTTTCTTT | CASRQGARDTEAFF
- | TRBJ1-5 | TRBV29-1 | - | TGCAGCGCTGGACTTGAGGGGGATCAGCCCCAGCATTTT | CSAGLEGDQPQHF
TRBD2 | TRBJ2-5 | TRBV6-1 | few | TGTGCCAGCAGTCTGACCGGGACTAAAGAGACCCAGTACTTC | CASSLTGTKETQYF
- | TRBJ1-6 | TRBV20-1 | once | TGCAGTGCTAGTGGCGGGGGGACTGCTTATTCACCCCTCCACTTT | CSASGGGTAYSPLHF
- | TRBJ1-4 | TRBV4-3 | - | TGCGCCAGCAGCCAGGAAGGGGCCCCAACTAATGAAAAACTGTTTTTT | CASSQEGAPTNEKLFF
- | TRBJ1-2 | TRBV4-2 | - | TGTGCCAGCAGCCGAGAGGACGGCAATCAAGGCTACACCTTC | CASSREDGNQGYTF
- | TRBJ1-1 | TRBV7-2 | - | TGTGCCAGCAGCTTACCAGGGACGTTTGAAGCTTTCTTT | CASSLPGTFEAFF
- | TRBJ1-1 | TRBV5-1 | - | TGCGCCAGCAGCCAATACGCGCCTAGGGCCCCGAACACTGAAGCTTTCTTT | CASSQYAPRAPNTEAFF
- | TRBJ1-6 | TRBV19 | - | TGTGCCAGTAGTATAGTCCAGGGTGTCGAGCCCCTCCACTTT | CASSIVQGVEPLHF
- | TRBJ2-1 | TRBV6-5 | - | TGTGCCAGCAGTTACTCTCTAGCCCCTCCCGTAAATGAGCAGTTCTTC | CASSYSLAPPVNEQFF
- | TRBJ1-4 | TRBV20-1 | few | TGCAGTGCCACCTCGGGGGGGAATGAAAAACTGTTTTTT | CSATSGGNEKLFF
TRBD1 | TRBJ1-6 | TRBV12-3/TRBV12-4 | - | TGTGCCAGCACCATCACCGGGACAGGGAATTCACCCCTCCACTTT | CASTITGTGNSPLHF
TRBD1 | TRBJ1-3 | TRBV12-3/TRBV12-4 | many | TGTGCCAGCAGCCCCGGAGGGGGCAGTGGAAACACCATATATTTT | CASSPGGGSGNTIYF
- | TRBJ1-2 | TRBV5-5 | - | TGTGCCAGCAGCTTTTCGGGCTATGGCTACACCTTC | CASSFSGYGYTF
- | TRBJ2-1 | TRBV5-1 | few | TGCGCCAGCAGCGACAGGACGGACAATGAGCAGTTCTTC | CASSDRTDNEQFF
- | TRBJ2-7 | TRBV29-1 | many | TGCAGCGTTGACCGGCAGGGGGAGGGTGAGCAGTACTTC | CSVDRQGEGEQYF
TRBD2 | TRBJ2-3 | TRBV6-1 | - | TGTGCCAGCAGCCGTAGGACTAGCGGGGCAGATACGCAGTATTTT | CASSRRTSGADTQYF
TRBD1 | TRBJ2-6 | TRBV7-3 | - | TGTGCCAGCAGCCCCCCCCCGGGACAGGAGTCCTCTGGGGCCAACGTCCTGACTTTC | CASSPPPGQESSGANVLTF
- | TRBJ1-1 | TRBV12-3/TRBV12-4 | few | TGTGCCACCGATGACGGTCAAGCTTTCTTT | CATDDGQAFF
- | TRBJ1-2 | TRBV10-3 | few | TGTGCCATCAGCCCCGGGGGAAGTAACTATGGCTACACCTTC | CAISPGGSNYGYTF
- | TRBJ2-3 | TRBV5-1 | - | TGCGCCAGCAGCCCAGGTTGGGGGGCCGGGATAGATACGCAGTATTTT | CASSPGWGAGIDTQYF
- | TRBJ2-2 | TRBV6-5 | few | TGTGCCAGCAGTTACGGACTGACCGGGGAGCTGTTTTTT | CASSYGLTGELFF
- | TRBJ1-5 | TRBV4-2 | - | TGTGCCAGCAGCCAAGAGTCAAATCAGCCCCAGCATTTT | CASSQESNQPQHF
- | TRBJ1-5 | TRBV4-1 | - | TGCGCCAGCAGCCAAGAACAACAGGTCAATCAGCCCCAGCATTTT | CASSQEQQVNQPQHF
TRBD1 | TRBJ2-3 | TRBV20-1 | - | TGCAGTGCTAGCGGACAGGGATATAGCACAGATACGCAGTATTTT | CSASGQGYSTDTQYF
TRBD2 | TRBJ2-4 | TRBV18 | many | TGTGCCAGCTCACCAAGACTAGCGGGAGCCTTATCCAAAAACATTCAGTACTTC | CASSPRLAGALSKNIQYF
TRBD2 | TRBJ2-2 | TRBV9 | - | TGTGCCAGCAGCCCTGTAGCGGGGGCCTTGAACACCGGGGAGCTGTTTTTT | CASSPVAGALNTGELFF
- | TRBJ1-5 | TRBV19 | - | TGTGCCAGTAGTATGGTCGGCAGGGTTCAGCCCCAGCATTTT | CASSMVGRVQPQHF
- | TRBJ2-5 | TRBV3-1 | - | TGTGCCAGCAGCCCGCCCGGACTGGAGACCCAGTACTTC | CASSPPGLETQYF
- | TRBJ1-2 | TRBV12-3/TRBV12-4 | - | TGTGCCAGCAGTTTAAGGAAGGCCATACCGATTTTCGCTAACTATGGCTACACCTTC | CASSLRKAIPIFANYGYTF
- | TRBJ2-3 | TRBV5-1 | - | TGCGCCAGCAGCTTACCGGTGATCACTAGCACAGATACGCAGTATTTT | CASSLPVITSTDTQYF
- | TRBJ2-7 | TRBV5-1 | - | TGCGCCAGCGCCGTCTCACCTTCCCGCGTCGAGCAGTACTTC | CASAVSPSRVEQYF
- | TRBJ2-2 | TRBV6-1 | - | TGTGCCAGCACGGGGGTTCTCACCGGGGAGCTGTTTTTT | CASTGVLTGELFF
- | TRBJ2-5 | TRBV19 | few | TGTGCCACGCGAACCTGGGGGAGTGGGGAGACCCAGTACTTC | CATRTWGSGETQYF
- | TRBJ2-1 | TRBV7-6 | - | TGTGCCAGCAGCTTATATGGGTCGGCGGATGAGCAGTTCTTC | CASSLYGSADEQFF
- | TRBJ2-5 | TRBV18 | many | TGTGCCAGCAGCCCGGAAGAGACCCAGTACTTC | CASSPEETQYF
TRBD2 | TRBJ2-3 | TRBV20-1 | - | TGCAGTTCCCGCGGGGGGCAGACAGATACGCAGTATTTT | CSSRGGQTDTQYF
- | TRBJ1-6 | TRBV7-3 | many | TGTGCCAGCAGGCGCAGTGGGAATTCACCCCTCCACTTT | CASRRSGNSPLHF
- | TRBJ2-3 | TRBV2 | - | TGTGCCAGCAGTGTTGGCAGGATAAGCACAGATACGCAGTATTTT | CASSVGRISTDTQYF
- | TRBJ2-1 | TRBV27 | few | TGTGCCCCGGGATCGGGGGATGGAATTGGTGAGCAGTTCTTC | CAPGSGDGIGEQFF
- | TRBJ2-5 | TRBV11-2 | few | TGTGCCAGCAGCTTTTTAGGACAGCAAGAGACCCAGTACTTC | CASSFLGQQETQYF
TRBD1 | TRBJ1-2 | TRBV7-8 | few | TGTGCCAGCAGCTTAGGAAGGGGGACAGGGGAGACTTATGGCTACACCTTC | CASSLGRGTGETYGYTF
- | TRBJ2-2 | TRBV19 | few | TGTGCCAGTACTTCTAGAAGGGGATACACCGGGGAGCTGTTTTTT | CASTSRRGYTGELFF
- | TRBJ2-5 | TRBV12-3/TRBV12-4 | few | TGTGCCAGCAGTCTGGGGACTCCGGTGGGGGCCCAGTACTTC | CASSLGTPVGAQYF
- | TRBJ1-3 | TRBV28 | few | TGTGCCAGCAGTCGGGCGGCCACCTCTGGAAACACCATATATTTT | CASSRAATSGNTIYF
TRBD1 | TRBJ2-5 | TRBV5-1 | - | TGCGCCAGCAGCACGGGACAGGGGGGACCAGAGACCCAGTACTTC | CASSTGQGGPETQYF
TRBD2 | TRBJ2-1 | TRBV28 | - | TGTGCCAGCAGTCCCAGACTAGCGGAAGGTGAGCAGTTCTTC | CASSPRLAEGEQFF